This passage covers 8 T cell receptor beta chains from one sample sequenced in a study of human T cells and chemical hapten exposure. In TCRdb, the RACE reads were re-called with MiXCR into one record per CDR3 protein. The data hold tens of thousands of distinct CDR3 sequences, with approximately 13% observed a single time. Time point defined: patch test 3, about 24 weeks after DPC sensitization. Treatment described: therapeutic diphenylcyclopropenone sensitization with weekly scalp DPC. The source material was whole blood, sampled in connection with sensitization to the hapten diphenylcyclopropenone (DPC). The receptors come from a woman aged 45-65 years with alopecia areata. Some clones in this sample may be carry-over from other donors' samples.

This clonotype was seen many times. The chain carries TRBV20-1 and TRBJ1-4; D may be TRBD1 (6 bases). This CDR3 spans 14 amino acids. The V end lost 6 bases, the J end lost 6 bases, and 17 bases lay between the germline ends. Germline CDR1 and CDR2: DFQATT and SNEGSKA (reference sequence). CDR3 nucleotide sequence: TGCAGTGCCAGGGGATGGGGGCAGGATGAAAAACTGTTTTTT. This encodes CSARGWGQDEKLFF.

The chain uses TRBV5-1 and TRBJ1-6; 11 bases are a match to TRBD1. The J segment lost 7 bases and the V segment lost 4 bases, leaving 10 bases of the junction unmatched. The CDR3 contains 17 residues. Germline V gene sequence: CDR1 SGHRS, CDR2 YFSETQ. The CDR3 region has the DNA TGCGCCAGCAGCGTGGTCCGGGACAGGGGGTCGAATTCACCCCTCCACTTT. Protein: CASSVVRDRGSNSPLHF.

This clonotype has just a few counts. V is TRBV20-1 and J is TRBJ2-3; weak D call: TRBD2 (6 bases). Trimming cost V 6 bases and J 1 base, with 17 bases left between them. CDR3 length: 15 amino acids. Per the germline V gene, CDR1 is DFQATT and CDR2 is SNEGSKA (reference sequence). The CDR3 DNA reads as TGCAGTGCACGGGCTAGCGACAGAGGCACAGATACGCAGTATTTT. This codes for CSARASDRGTDTQYF.

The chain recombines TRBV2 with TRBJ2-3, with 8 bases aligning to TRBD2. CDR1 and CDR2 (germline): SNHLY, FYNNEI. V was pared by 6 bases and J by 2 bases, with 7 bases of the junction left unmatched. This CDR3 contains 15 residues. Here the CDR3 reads CASSPVAGSTDTQYF. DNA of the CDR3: TGTGCCAGCAGCCCGGTAGCGGGATCCACAGATACGCAGTATTTT.

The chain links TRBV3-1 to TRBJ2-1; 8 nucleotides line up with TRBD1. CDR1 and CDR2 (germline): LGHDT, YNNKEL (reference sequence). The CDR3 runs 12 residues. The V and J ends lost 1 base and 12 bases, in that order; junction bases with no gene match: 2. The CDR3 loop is CASSQADRGQFF. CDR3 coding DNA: TGTGCCAGCAGCCAAGCCGACAGGGGGCAGTTCTTC.

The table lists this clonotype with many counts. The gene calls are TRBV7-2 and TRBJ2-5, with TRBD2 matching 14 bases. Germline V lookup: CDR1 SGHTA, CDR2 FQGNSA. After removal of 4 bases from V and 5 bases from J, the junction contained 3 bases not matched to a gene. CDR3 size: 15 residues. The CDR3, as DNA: TGTGCCAGCAGCTGGGGGACTAGCGGGAGTGAGACCCAGTACTTC. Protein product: CASSWGTSGSETQYF.

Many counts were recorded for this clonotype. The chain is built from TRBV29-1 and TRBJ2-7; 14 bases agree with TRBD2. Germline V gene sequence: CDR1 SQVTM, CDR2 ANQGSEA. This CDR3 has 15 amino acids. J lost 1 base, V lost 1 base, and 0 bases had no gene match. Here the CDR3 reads CSVEGTSGRSYEQYF. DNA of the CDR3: TGCAGCGTTGAAGGGACTAGCGGGAGGTCCTACGAGCAGTACTTC.

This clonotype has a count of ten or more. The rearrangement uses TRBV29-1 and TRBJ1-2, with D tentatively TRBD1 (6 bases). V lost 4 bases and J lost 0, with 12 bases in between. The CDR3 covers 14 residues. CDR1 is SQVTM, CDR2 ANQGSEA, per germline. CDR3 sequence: CSVVEDSPNYGYTF. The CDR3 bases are TGCAGCGTTGTAGAGGACAGTCCTAACTATGGCTACACCTTC.